Listed below are T cell receptor beta chains from one sample, sequenced in a study of T cells in Graves' hyperthyroidism and ophthalmopathy. TCRdb passed the multiplex PCR reads through MiXCR, listing each CDR3 protein once. The data contain over 250,000 distinct CDR3 sequences, under 30% of them singletons. Material for sequencing was blood. The receptors were sampled from a man aged 40-49 years with Graves' hyperthyroidism that later progressed to Graves' ophthalmopathy. CDR3s include the opening cysteine and the closing phenylalanine or tryptophan. Fields, in order: CDR3 protein, CDR3 DNA, clone size, J gene, V gene, D gene. A D gene is named only where the DNA matches it firmly. The listing skips clone size in some rows; elsewhere it reads once, few, many or a size class.

CDR3: CSAGQGPQETQYF; DNA: TGCAGCGCCGGACAGGGGCCCCAAGAGACCCAGTACTTC; size: many; J: TRBJ2-5; V: TRBV29-1; D: TRBD1
CDR3: CASRPNRGRREQYF; DNA: TGTGCCAGCAGGCCCAACAGGGGTCGACGGGAGCAGTACTTC; size: NA; J: TRBJ2-7; V: TRBV6-2/TRBV6-3; D: TRBD1
CDR3: CSALPAYEQYF; DNA: TGCAGTGCCCTCCCTGCCTACGAGCAGTACTTC; size: NA; J: TRBJ2-7; V: TRBV20-1; D: NA
CDR3: CASSPGIPLAGLSSHEQYF; DNA: TGCGCCAGCAGTCCTGGGATCCCCCTAGCGGGACTCTCGAGCCACGAGCAGTACTTC; size: many; J: TRBJ2-7; V: TRBV5-1; D: TRBD2
CDR3: CASSYTGLNTEAFF; DNA: TGTGCCAGCAGTTATACAGGATTGAACACTGAAGCTTTCTTT; size: NA; J: TRBJ1-1; V: TRBV6-5; D: NA
CDR3: CASSLNRVLRNTEAFF; DNA: TGTGCCAGCAGTTTAAACAGGGTCCTCCGGAACACTGAAGCTTTCTTT; size: many; J: TRBJ1-1; V: TRBV12-3/TRBV12-4; D: NA
CDR3: CASSPASYGYTF; DNA: TGTGCCAGCAGCCCCGCTTCCTATGGCTACACCTTC; size: many; J: TRBJ1-2; V: TRBV4-2; D: NA
CDR3: CASSLGLGVGEQYF; DNA: TGCGCCAGCAGCTTAGGACTGGGAGTAGGGGAGCAGTACTTC; size: many; J: TRBJ2-7; V: TRBV5-1; D: NA
CDR3: CSAPGSGRQEAQYF; DNA: TGCAGTGCCCCCGGGAGCGGGAGACAAGAGGCCCAGTACTTC; size: many; J: TRBJ2-5; V: TRBV20-1; D: TRBD2
CDR3: CASSASGPANTIYF; DNA: TGTGCCAGCAGCGCCTCAGGGCCGGCAAACACCATATATTTT; size: many; J: TRBJ1-3; V: TRBV9; D: NA
CDR3: CASSLDRGIRNTIYF; DNA: TGTGCCAGCAGTTTAGACAGGGGGATAAGAAACACCATATATTTT; size: many; J: TRBJ1-3; V: TRBV6-5; D: TRBD1
CDR3: CASSSPGLAGAWYSYEQYF; DNA: TGTGCCAGCAGTTCCCCGGGACTAGCGGGAGCTTGGTATTCCTACGAGCAGTACTTC; size: few; J: TRBJ2-7; V: TRBV12-3/TRBV12-4; D: TRBD2
CDR3: CSARVDGVGYEQYF; DNA: TGCAGTGCTAGAGTGGACGGAGTGGGCTACGAGCAGTACTTC; size: NA; J: TRBJ2-7; V: TRBV20-1; D: NA
CDR3: CASSLDLTGYTEAFF; DNA: TGTGCCAGCAGCTTAGATCTAACTGGATACACTGAAGCTTTCTTT; size: NA; J: TRBJ1-1; V: TRBV11-2; D: NA
CDR3: CASSDVGTRAFF; DNA: TGCGCCAGCAGTGATGTCGGGACGAGAGCTTTCTTT; size: many; J: TRBJ1-1; V: TRBV10-2; D: NA
CDR3: CSASGTDFYEQYF; DNA: TGCAGCGCCTCCGGGACAGATTTCTACGAGCAGTACTTC; size: many; J: TRBJ2-7; V: TRBV29-1; D: TRBD1
CDR3: CASSASALVHEQYF; DNA: TGTGCCAGTAGTGCTTCCGCACTTGTACACGAGCAGTACTTC; size: many; J: TRBJ2-7; V: TRBV19; D: NA
CDR3: CASSPRDRAYGYTF; DNA: TGCGCCAGCAGCCCTCGGGACAGGGCCTATGGCTACACCTTC; size: many; J: TRBJ1-2; V: TRBV5-1; D: TRBD1
CDR3: CSADPTGSVKTQYF; DNA: TGCAGTGCCGATCCGACAGGGTCCGTAAAGACCCAGTACTTC; size: NA; J: TRBJ2-5; V: TRBV20-1; D: TRBD1
CDR3: CASSDRSEDIQYF; DNA: TGCGCCAGCAGCGACAGGAGTGAAGACATTCAGTACTTC; size: many; J: TRBJ2-4; V: TRBV5-1; D: NA
CDR3: CATSSASDRGNQPQHF; DNA: TGTGCCACCAGCAGTGCCAGCGACAGGGGCAATCAGCCCCAGCATTTT; size: once; J: TRBJ1-5; V: TRBV15; D: TRBD1
CDR3: CSAKSATGRDEAFF; DNA: TGCAGTGCCAAGAGCGCGACAGGGAGGGATGAAGCTTTCTTT; size: NA; J: TRBJ1-1; V: TRBV20-1; D: TRBD1
CDR3: CASTNYKGQEETQYF; DNA: TGTGCCAGCACCAATTATAAGGGACAGGAAGAGACCCAGTACTTC; size: NA; J: TRBJ2-5; V: TRBV6-1; D: TRBD1
CDR3: CASFDQSSYEQYF; DNA: TGTGCCAGCTTTGACCAAAGCTCCTACGAGCAGTACTTC; size: many; J: TRBJ2-7; V: TRBV6-5; D: NA
CDR3: CASSQGVQETQYF; DNA: TGCGCCAGCAGCCAAGGGGTACAAGAGACCCAGTACTTC; size: many; J: TRBJ2-5; V: TRBV12-3/TRBV12-4; D: NA
CDR3: CASSPGPGLSESETQYF; DNA: TGTGCCAGCAGCCCCGGGCCGGGGCTCAGTGAGTCGGAGACCCAGTACTTC; size: few; J: TRBJ2-5; V: TRBV11-2; D: NA
CDR3: CASSPWEQETQYF; DNA: TGTGCCAGCAGTCCCTGGGAACAAGAGACCCAGTACTTC; size: NA; J: TRBJ2-5; V: TRBV12-3/TRBV12-4; D: NA
CDR3: CATSDFALAGEETQYF; DNA: TGTGCCACCAGTGATTTCGCACTAGCGGGAGAAGAGACCCAGTACTTC; size: NA; J: TRBJ2-5; V: TRBV24-1; D: TRBD2
CDR3: CASSQLTYEQYF; DNA: TGTGCCAGCAGCCAACTGACCTACGAGCAGTACTTC; size: many; J: TRBJ2-7; V: TRBV13; D: NA
CDR3: CASSRPLQGTYEQYF; DNA: TGTGCCAGCAGCAGACCCCTACAGGGCACCTACGAGCAGTACTTC; size: NA; J: TRBJ2-7; V: TRBV7-9; D: NA
CDR3: CSAFPGGMRETQYF; DNA: TGCAGTGCCTTCCCCGGGGGAATGAGGGAGACCCAGTACTTC; size: NA; J: TRBJ2-5; V: TRBV20-1; D: NA
CDR3: CASSPSSQVAKNIQYF; DNA: TGTGCCAGCAGCCCCTCATCACAGGTAGCCAAAAACATTCAGTACTTC; size: many; J: TRBJ2-4; V: TRBV27; D: NA
CDR3: CSARTQGAGGANVLTF; DNA: TGCAGTGCTAGGACACAGGGGGCGGGAGGGGCCAACGTCCTGACTTTC; size: many; J: TRBJ2-6; V: TRBV20-1; D: TRBD1
CDR3: CASTLTGAEAFF; DNA: TGTGCCAGCACTCTGACCGGGGCTGAAGCTTTCTTT; size: many; J: TRBJ1-1; V: TRBV11-1; D: NA
CDR3: CASSYSGTKTGELFF; DNA: TGTGCCAGCAGTTACTCCGGGACCAAGACCGGGGAGCTGTTTTTT; size: NA; J: TRBJ2-2; V: TRBV6-5; D: NA
CDR3: CASSYDGGNQPQHF; DNA: TGTGCCAGCAGTTACGACGGAGGGAATCAGCCCCAGCATTTT; size: NA; J: TRBJ1-5; V: TRBV6-2/TRBV6-3; D: NA
CDR3: CASSLQRQGGAGSPLHF; DNA: TGTGCCAGCAGCTTACAAAGACAGGGTGGGGCAGGGTCACCCCTCCACTTT; size: NA; J: TRBJ1-6; V: TRBV11-2; D: TRBD1
CDR3: CASSFGTLTGELFF; DNA: TGTGCCAGCAGTTTCGGGACTTTAACCGGGGAGCTGTTTTTT; size: many; J: TRBJ2-2; V: TRBV12-3/TRBV12-4; D: NA
CDR3: CASWWVRTEAFF; DNA: TGTGCCAGCTGGTGGGTTCGGACTGAAGCTTTCTTT; size: many; J: TRBJ1-1; V: TRBV6-5; D: NA
CDR3: CASSLGTGVREAFF; DNA: TGCGCCAGCAGCTTGGGGACAGGGGTGCGTGAAGCTTTCTTT; size: NA; J: TRBJ1-1; V: TRBV5-1; D: TRBD1
CDR3: CASSPGGPDTIYF; DNA: TGTGCCAGCAGTCCCGGGGGGCCGGACACCATATATTTT; size: many; J: TRBJ1-3; V: TRBV25-1; D: NA